A selection of T cell receptor beta chains follows, all from one sample in a study of T cell clones after liver transplantation. Only in-frame clones appear in the TCRdb table, and some are missing; sequencing was by immunoSEQ multiplex PCR. The repertoire consists of 70,000 to 80,000 clones, with more than 75% occurring once and the leading ten covering roughly 2.5%. The sample consisted of CD4+ T cells from blood, taken before liver transplant. The receptor set was obtained from a human donor who received a liver transplant. Each CDR3 is given with its conserved first and last residue. The D gene is left open where the match is weak. Part of the rows lack a size; the others show once, few, many or a class for expanded clones.

>15|-|TRBD1|TRBV11-3|TRBJ2-2
TGTGCCAGCAGCTTAGGACAGGGGAGCACCGGGGAGCTGTTTTTT
CASSLGQGSTGELFF
>14|-|-|TRBV9|TRBJ1-1
TGTGCCAGCAGCGTAGGTCCGGGGAACACTGAAGCTTTCTTT
CASSVGPGNTEAFF
>16|-|-|TRBV5-1|TRBJ2-2
TGCGCCAGCAGCACCACGGGACGCCAGAACACCGGGGAGCTGTTTTTT
CASSTTGRQNTGELFF
>16|-|TRBD1|TRBV7-2|TRBJ2-5
TGTGCCAGCAGCTCGCAAACTTCAGGGGGCGGGGAGACCCAGTACTTC
CASSSQTSGGGETQYF
>16|-|-|TRBV5-4|TRBJ1-4
TGTGCCAGCAGCTTGGCCTACGGGGGTAGGGTTGAAAAACTGTTTTTT
CASSLAYGGRVEKLFF
>13|once|TRBD2|TRBV27|TRBJ2-5
TGTGCCAGCACTAGCGGGAGTAGGGAGACCCAGTACTTC
CASTSGSRETQYF
>15|-|TRBD1|TRBV2|TRBJ1-4
TGTGCCAGCAGTGAAGACGAAGGGGGCGGTGAAAAACTGTTTTTT
CASSEDEGGGEKLFF
>19|-|TRBD2|TRBV27|TRBJ2-7
TGTGCCAGCGGAAAATCAGGACTAGCGGGACACCTTTTCGCCTACGAGCAGTACTTC
CASGKSGLAGHLFAYEQYF
>15|-|-|TRBV2|TRBJ1-5
TGTGCCAGCACCGAATTCAGGGGTGGCAATCAGCCCCAGCATTTT
CASTEFRGGNQPQHF
>14|-|-|TRBV5-4|TRBJ2-2
TGTGCCAGCAGCTTGTCCTCGAACACCGGGGAGCTGTTTTTT
CASSLSSNTGELFF
>14|once|-|TRBV6-1|TRBJ2-7
TGTGCCAGCAGAGGGACGGACAGCTCCTACGAGCAGTACTTC
CASRGTDSSYEQYF
>12|-|-|TRBV11-2|TRBJ1-2
TGTGCCAGCAGCCCCGAGGGTTATGGCTACACCTTC
CASSPEGYGYTF
>15|-|-|TRBV6-1|TRBJ2-3
TGTGCCAGCAGGATCCGACAGGAGATAACAGATACGCAGTATTTT
CASRIRQEITDTQYF
>14|once|-|TRBV15|TRBJ1-2
TGTGCCACCAGCAGAGATAATCGCAACTATGGCTACACCTTC
CATSRDNRNYGYTF
>15|-|-|TRBV29-1|TRBJ2-1
TGCAGCGTTGAGGGACGGAAGAGCTCCTACAATGAGCAGTTCTTC
CSVEGRKSSYNEQFF
>15|-|TRBD1|TRBV11-3|TRBJ2-7
TGTGCCAGCAGCTTACGGCAGGGGGAGACCTACGAGCAGTACTTC
CASSLRQGETYEQYF
>21|-|TRBD1|TRBV28|TRBJ1-1
TGTGCCAGCAGTTCCAACCCGACAGGGTGGACCTCTCGGGGGTATATCTCTGAAGCTTTCTTT
CASSSNPTGWTSRGYISEAFF
>16|-|TRBD1|TRBV18|TRBJ1-1
TGTGCCAGCTCACCGGACCGACAGGGGGGTAGCCCTGAAGCTTTCTTT
CASSPDRQGGSPEAFF
>17|-|TRBD1|TRBV7-2|TRBJ1-3
TGTGCCAGCAGCTCCGGGGGCAGGGGGAGCTCTGGAAACACCATATATTTT
CASSSGGRGSSGNTIYF
>15|-|-|TRBV15|TRBJ2-7
TGTGCCACCAGCAGAGGAGGGACGGGCTCCTACGAGCAGTACTTC
CATSRGGTGSYEQYF
>16|-|-|TRBV28|TRBJ2-3
TGTGCCAGCAGTTCCTATAAGGGATTGGGGACAGATACGCAGTATTTT
CASSSYKGLGTDTQYF
>14|-|-|TRBV19|TRBJ2-1
TGTGCCAGTAGTATGGGGAGCTCCTACAATGAGCAGTTCTTC
CASSMGSSYNEQFF
>14|-|-|TRBV11-3|TRBJ2-3
TGTGCCAGCAGCACGGGACCTAGCACAGATACGCAGTATTTT
CASSTGPSTDTQYF
>16|-|-|TRBV7-9|TRBJ1-4
TGTGCCAGCAGCAAAGGGGAGGCCCCAACTAATGAAAAACTGTTTTTT
CASSKGEAPTNEKLFF
>15|-|-|TRBV19|TRBJ1-5
TGTGCCAGTAGTATTTTTGTCACAGGCAATCAGCCCCAGCATTTT
CASSIFVTGNQPQHF
>13|-|-|TRBV10-3|TRBJ1-4
TGTGCCATCAAGGCGGGGACTAATGAAAAACTGTTTTTT
CAIKAGTNEKLFF
>13|-|-|TRBV2|TRBJ1-5
TGTGCCAGCAGTACAGAGGGTATTCAGCCCCAGCATTTT
CASSTEGIQPQHF
>17|-|TRBD2|TRBV28|TRBJ2-5
TGTGCCAGCAGTTTAGCAAACGGACTAGCGGGAGGAGAGACCCAGTACTTC
CASSLANGLAGGETQYF
>15|-|TRBD1|TRBV18|TRBJ1-1
TGTGCCAGCTCGGCGACAGGGGGTCTTAACACTGAAGCTTTCTTT
CASSATGGLNTEAFF
>14|-|-|TRBV9|TRBJ1-1
TGTGCCAGCAGCGTAACCGGGCAGAACACTGAAGCTTTCTTT
CASSVTGQNTEAFF
>15|-|-|TRBV9|TRBJ2-2
TGTGCCAGCAGCGTAGGTCCCAGAGGCACCGGGGAGCTGTTTTTT
CASSVGPRGTGELFF